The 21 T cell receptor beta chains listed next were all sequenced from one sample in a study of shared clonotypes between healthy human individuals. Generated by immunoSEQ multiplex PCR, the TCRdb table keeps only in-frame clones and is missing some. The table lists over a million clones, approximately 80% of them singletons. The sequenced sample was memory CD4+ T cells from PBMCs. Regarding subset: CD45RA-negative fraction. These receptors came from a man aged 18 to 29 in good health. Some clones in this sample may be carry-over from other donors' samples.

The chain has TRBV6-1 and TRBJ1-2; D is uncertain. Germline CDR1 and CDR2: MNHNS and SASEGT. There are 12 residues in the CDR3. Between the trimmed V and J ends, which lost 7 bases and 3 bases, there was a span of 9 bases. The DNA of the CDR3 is TGTGCCAGCAAGAACGTGGACTATGGCTACACCTTC. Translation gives CASKNVDYGYTF.

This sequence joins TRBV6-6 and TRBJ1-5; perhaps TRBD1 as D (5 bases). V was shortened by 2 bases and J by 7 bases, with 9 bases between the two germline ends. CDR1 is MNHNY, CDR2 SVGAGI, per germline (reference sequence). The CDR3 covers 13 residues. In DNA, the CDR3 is TGTGCCAGCAGTTACGAAAGACAGCAGCCCCAGCATTTT. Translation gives CASSYERQQPQHF.

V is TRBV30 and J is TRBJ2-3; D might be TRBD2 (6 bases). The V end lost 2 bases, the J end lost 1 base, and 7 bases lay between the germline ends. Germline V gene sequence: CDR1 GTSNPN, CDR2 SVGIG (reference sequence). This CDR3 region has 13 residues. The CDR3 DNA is TGTGCCTGGAGTCCGGGGGGCACAGATACGCAGTATTTT. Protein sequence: CAWSPGGTDTQYF.

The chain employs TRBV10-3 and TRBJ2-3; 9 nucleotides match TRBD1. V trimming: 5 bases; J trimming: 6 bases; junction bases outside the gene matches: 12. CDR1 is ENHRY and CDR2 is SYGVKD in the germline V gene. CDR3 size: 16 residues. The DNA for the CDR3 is TGTGCCATCAGTTCGCCAACGGGACAGGGCTCCGATACGCAGTATTTT. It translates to CAISSPTGQGSDTQYF.

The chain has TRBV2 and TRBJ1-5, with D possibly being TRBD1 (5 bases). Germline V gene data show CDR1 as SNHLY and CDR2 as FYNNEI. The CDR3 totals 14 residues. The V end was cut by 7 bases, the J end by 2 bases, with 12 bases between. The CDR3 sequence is CASKSTGGNQPQHF. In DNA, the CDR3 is TGTGCCAGCAAGTCTACAGGTGGCAATCAGCCCCAGCATTTT.

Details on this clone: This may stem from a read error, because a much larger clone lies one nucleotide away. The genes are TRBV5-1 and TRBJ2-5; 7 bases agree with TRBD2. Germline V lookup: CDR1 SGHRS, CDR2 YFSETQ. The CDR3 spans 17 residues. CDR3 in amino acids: CASSLVIAGLKQETRYF. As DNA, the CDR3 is TGCGCCAGCAGCTTGGTGATAGCGGGCCTCAAACAAGAGACCCGGTACTTC.

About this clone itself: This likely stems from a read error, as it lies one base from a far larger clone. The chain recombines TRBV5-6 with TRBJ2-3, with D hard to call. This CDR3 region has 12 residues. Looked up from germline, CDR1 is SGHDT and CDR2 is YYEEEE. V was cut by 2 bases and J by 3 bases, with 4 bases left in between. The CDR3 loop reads CASSFGTDTQYF. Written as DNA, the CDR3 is TGTGCCAGCAGCTTCGGAACAGATACGCAGTATTTT.

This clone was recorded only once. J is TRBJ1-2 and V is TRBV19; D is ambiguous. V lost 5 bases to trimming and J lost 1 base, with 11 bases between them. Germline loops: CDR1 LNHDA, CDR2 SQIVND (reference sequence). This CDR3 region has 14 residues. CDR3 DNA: TGTGCCAGTAGTTATCGGACCGATAACTATGGCTACACCTTC. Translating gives CASSYRTDNYGYTF.

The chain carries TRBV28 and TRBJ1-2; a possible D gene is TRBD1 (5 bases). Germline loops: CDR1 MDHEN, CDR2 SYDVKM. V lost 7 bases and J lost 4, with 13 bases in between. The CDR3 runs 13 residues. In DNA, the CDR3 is TGTGCCAGCATTCCTACGGGGGGCTATGGCTACACCTTC. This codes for CASIPTGGYGYTF.

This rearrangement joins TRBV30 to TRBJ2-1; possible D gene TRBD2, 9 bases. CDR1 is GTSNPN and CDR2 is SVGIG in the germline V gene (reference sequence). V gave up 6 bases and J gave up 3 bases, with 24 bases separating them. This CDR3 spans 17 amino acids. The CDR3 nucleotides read TGTGCCTGTCAGACAGGGGCTAGCGGGAAGCACTACAATGAGCAGTTCTTC. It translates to CACQTGASGKHYNEQFF.

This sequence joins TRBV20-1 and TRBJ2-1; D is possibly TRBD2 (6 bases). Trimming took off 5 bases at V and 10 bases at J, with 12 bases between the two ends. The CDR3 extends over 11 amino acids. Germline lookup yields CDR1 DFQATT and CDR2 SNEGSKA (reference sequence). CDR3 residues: CSAFVAVEQFF. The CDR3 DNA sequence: TGCAGTGCTTTCGTAGCGGTCGAGCAGTTCTTC.

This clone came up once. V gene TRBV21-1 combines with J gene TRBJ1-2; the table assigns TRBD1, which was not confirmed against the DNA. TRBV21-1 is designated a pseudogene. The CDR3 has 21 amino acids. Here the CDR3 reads CASSKALLIRGCGDRDYGYTF. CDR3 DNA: TGTGCCAGCAGCAAAGCGCTGCTCATTCGCGGTTGCGGGGACAGAGACTATGGCTACACCTTC.

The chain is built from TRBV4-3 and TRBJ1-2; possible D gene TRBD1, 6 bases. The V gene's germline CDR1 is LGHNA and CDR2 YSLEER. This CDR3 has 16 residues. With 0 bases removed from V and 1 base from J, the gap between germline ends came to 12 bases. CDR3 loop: CASSQETGANNYGYTF. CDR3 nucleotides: TGCGCCAGCAGCCAAGAGACAGGAGCCAATAACTATGGCTACACCTTC.

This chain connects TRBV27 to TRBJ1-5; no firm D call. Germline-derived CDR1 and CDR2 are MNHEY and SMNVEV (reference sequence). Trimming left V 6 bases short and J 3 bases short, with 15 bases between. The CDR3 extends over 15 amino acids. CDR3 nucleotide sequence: TGTGCCAGCAGATTCAACTTTAATACCAATCAGCCCCAGCATTTT. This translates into CASRFNFNTNQPQHF.

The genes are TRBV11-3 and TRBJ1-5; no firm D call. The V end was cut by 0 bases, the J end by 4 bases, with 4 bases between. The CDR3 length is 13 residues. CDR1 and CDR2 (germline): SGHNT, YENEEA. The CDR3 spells CASSLEENQPQHF. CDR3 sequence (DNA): TGTGCCAGCAGCTTAGAAGAAAATCAGCCCCAGCATTTT.

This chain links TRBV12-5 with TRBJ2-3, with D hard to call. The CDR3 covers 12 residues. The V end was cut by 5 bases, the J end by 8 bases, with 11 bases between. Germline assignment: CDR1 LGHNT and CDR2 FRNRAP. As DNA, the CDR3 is TGTGCTAGTGGTGCGGAATGGGGTACGCAGTATTTT. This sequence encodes CASGAEWGTQYF.

The CDR3 region has the DNA TGTGCCAGCAGCCCGGGACTAGCGGGGCTAGATACGCAGTATTTT. It is translated as CASSPGLAGLDTQYF. The V gene is TRBV7-3, the J gene TRBJ2-3; 13 positions agree with TRBD2. This CDR3 is 15 amino acids long. Germline CDR1 SGHTA, CDR2 FQGTGA. V lost 5 bases to trimming and J lost 5 bases; unmatched junction nucleotides: 4.

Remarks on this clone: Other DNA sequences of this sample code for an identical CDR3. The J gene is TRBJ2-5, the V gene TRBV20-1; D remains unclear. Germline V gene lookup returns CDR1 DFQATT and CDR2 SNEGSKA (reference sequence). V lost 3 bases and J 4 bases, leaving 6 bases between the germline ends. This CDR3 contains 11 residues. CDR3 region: CSASARETQYF. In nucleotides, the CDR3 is TGCAGTGCTAGCGCCAGAGAGACCCAGTACTTC.

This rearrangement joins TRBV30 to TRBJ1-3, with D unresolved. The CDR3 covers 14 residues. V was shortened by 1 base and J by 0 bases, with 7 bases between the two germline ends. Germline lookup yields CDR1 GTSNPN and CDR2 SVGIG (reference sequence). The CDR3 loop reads CAWSAGSSGNTIYF. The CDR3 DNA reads TGTGCCTGGAGTGCGGGGAGCTCTGGAAACACCATATATTTT.

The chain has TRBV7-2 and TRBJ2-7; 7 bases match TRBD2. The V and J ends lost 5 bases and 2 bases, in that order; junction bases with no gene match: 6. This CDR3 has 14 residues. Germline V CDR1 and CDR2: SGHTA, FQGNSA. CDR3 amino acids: CASSPLAGAYEQYF. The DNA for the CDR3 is TGTGCCAGCAGCCCTTTAGCGGGCGCCTACGAGCAGTACTTC.

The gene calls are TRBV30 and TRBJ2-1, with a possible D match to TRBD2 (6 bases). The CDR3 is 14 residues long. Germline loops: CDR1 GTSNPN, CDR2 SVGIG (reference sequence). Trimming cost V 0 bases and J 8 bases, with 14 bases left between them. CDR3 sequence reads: CAWSVRGGIDEQFF. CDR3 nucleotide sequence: TGTGCCTGGAGTGTACGAGGCGGGATCGATGAGCAGTTCTTC.